This T cell receptor beta chain was recovered during a study of cytomegalovirus exposure and HLA in healthy donors. PCR involved 60 Vbeta and 13 Jbeta primers. Here immunoSEQ multiplex PCR was the method, and the copy in TCRdb shows in-frame clones only, minus some. The sample comprises some 150,000 clones, around 79% of which are singletons, and about 6.7% rests with the top ten. Donors in the study were healthy people who gave bone marrow. In the case of this clone: A read error may account for a junction end that differs from germline. Additional DNA sequences in this sample encode the identical CDR3.

CDR3 length equals 13 residues. Germline V CDR1 and CDR2: SNHLY, FYNNEI. Sequenced input: PBMCs. This receptor was taken from a man aged 50 to 60 in good health and CMV-seropositive. The V call is TRBV2, the J call TRBJ1-5, with 7 bases that match TRBD1. The CDR3 reads CASRDSLDQPQHF. In DNA, the CDR3 is TGCGCCAGCAGGGACAGTCTCGATCAGCCCCAGCATTTT.